The rows below give T cell receptor beta chains drawn from one sample of a study of graft-versus-host responses after intestinal transplantation. Clones were read by immunoSEQ multiplex PCR, and TCRdb kept only the in-frame ones, dropping some. The table includes nearly 7,500 clones, almost 70% detected once. The source material was ileum tissue, sampled about 230 days after intestinal transplantation. Receptor source: a human patient who received an intestinal transplant, so some T cells may come from the graft donor. CDR3s include the opening cysteine and the closing phenylalanine or tryptophan. Fields, in order: D gene, clone size, V gene, J gene, CDR3 DNA, CDR3 protein. D genes are given only for firm matches. Clone size is given for some rows only: seen once, a few or many times, or a class if the clone is expanded.

d_gene: TRBD1
abundance: .
v_gene: TRBV19
j_gene: TRBJ1-1
CDR3nt: TGTGCCAGTAGTAACCAACCGGGACAGGGGAACACTGAAGCTTTCTTT
CDR3aa: CASSNQPGQGNTEAFF

d_gene: TRBD1
abundance: .
v_gene: TRBV4-2
j_gene: TRBJ1-2
CDR3nt: TGTGCCAGCAGCCAAGATTATTTGGGGACAGTCTTGGAAGGCTATGGCTACACCTTC
CDR3aa: CASSQDYLGTVLEGYGYTF

d_gene: TRBD2
abundance: .
v_gene: TRBV5-8
j_gene: TRBJ2-1
CDR3nt: TGTGCCAGCAGCTTGGGGACTAGGTCTTACAATGAGCAGTTCTTC
CDR3aa: CASSLGTRSYNEQFF

d_gene: .
abundance: .
v_gene: TRBV4-1
j_gene: TRBJ1-5
CDR3nt: TGCGCCAGCAGCCAAGTCCTGGACAGAGGCAATCAGCCCCAGCATTTT
CDR3aa: CASSQVLDRGNQPQHF

d_gene: .
abundance: medium-sized
v_gene: TRBV6-1
j_gene: TRBJ1-5
CDR3nt: TGTGCCAGCAGGGACAGCAACAATCAGCCCCAGCATTTT
CDR3aa: CASRDSNNQPQHF

d_gene: .
abundance: .
v_gene: TRBV7-9
j_gene: TRBJ1-4
CDR3nt: TGTGCCAGCAGCTTACTCCAGGGAAGTTACGAAAAACTGTTTTTT
CDR3aa: CASSLLQGSYEKLFF

d_gene: TRBD2
abundance: few
v_gene: TRBV4-2
j_gene: TRBJ2-7
CDR3nt: TGTGCCAGCAGCCAAGAGGAAGCGGGAGCCTTAGGGGAGCAGTACTTC
CDR3aa: CASSQEEAGALGEQYF

d_gene: .
abundance: .
v_gene: TRBV7-6
j_gene: TRBJ2-5
CDR3nt: TGTGCCAGCAGCTTTGGAACAGGGCACCAAGAGACCCAGTACTTC
CDR3aa: CASSFGTGHQETQYF

d_gene: .
abundance: .
v_gene: TRBV2
j_gene: TRBJ1-4
CDR3nt: TGTGCTATCGCCTTAAATGAAAAACTGTTTTTT
CDR3aa: CAIALNEKLFF

d_gene: .
abundance: large
v_gene: TRBV10-1
j_gene: TRBJ1-3
CDR3nt: TGCGCCAGCTCAAGGGATACTGGAAACACCATATATTTT
CDR3aa: CASSRDTGNTIYF

d_gene: TRBD1
abundance: few
v_gene: TRBV6-5
j_gene: TRBJ2-4
CDR3nt: TGTGCCAGCAGTTACTCGAACAGGGGTTCCAAAAACATTCAGTACTTC
CDR3aa: CASSYSNRGSKNIQYF

d_gene: .
abundance: few
v_gene: TRBV29-1
j_gene: TRBJ2-5
CDR3nt: TGCAGCGTTAGAGGCGATTGGGTACCGGAGACCCAGTACTTC
CDR3aa: CSVRGDWVPETQYF

d_gene: TRBD2
abundance: .
v_gene: TRBV4-2
j_gene: TRBJ2-7
CDR3nt: TGTGCCAGCAGCCAAGGTGGGGGAGGGCTAACCTACGAGCAGTACTTC
CDR3aa: CASSQGGGGLTYEQYF

d_gene: .
abundance: .
v_gene: TRBV4-1
j_gene: TRBJ2-7
CDR3nt: TGCGCCAGCAGCCAAGATGAAGGAGGGGGGGCAAACGAGCAGTACTTC
CDR3aa: CASSQDEGGGANEQYF

d_gene: .
abundance: few
v_gene: TRBV9
j_gene: TRBJ2-2
CDR3nt: TGTGCCAGCAGCGCCTTCTTTGGAGCCACCGGGGAGCTGTTTTTT
CDR3aa: CASSAFFGATGELFF

d_gene: .
abundance: .
v_gene: TRBV27
j_gene: TRBJ1-4
CDR3nt: TGTGCCACCACCACCGTCAATAGTGAAAAACTGTTTTTT
CDR3aa: CATTTVNSEKLFF

d_gene: TRBD2
abundance: few
v_gene: TRBV2
j_gene: TRBJ2-2
CDR3nt: TGTGCCAGCAGGGAGGGACTAGCCTACACCGGGGAGCTGTTTTTT
CDR3aa: CASREGLAYTGELFF

d_gene: .
abundance: once
v_gene: TRBV7-2
j_gene: TRBJ2-6
CDR3nt: TGTGCCAGCAGCTTAGCGGGGTTAGGAGCCGGGGCCAACGTCCTGACTTTC
CDR3aa: CASSLAGLGAGANVLTF

d_gene: .
abundance: .
v_gene: TRBV28
j_gene: TRBJ1-5
CDR3nt: TGTGCCAGCAGTTTACAGGGGCAGATCCCTCTTAATCAGCCCCAGCATTTT
CDR3aa: CASSLQGQIPLNQPQHF

d_gene: .
abundance: .
v_gene: TRBV30
j_gene: TRBJ1-1
CDR3nt: TGTGCCTGTGAAAGAATCAGGATGAACACTGAAGCTTTCTTT
CDR3aa: CACERIRMNTEAFF

d_gene: .
abundance: medium-sized
v_gene: TRBV12-5
j_gene: TRBJ2-2
CDR3nt: TGTGCTAGTGGTTTGGGACAACACACCGGGGAGCTGTTTTTT
CDR3aa: CASGLGQHTGELFF

d_gene: TRBD2
abundance: .
v_gene: TRBV28
j_gene: TRBJ2-2
CDR3nt: TGTGCCAGCAGACGAGTGGCGGGGGGTCGGAACACCGGGGAGCTGTTTTTT
CDR3aa: CASRRVAGGRNTGELFF

d_gene: .
abundance: .
v_gene: TRBV18
j_gene: TRBJ2-4
CDR3nt: TGTGCCAGCTCACTTGACAGGGGACTATCCAAAAACATTCAGTACTTC
CDR3aa: CASSLDRGLSKNIQYF

d_gene: .
abundance: .
v_gene: TRBV5-4
j_gene: TRBJ1-5
CDR3nt: TGTGCCAGCAGCTTGTTGGGTCAGCCCCAGCATTTT
CDR3aa: CASSLLGQPQHF

d_gene: TRBD1
abundance: few
v_gene: TRBV7-2
j_gene: TRBJ2-3
CDR3nt: TGTGCCAGCAGCCCGGACAGGGCGGGCACAGATACGCAGTATTTT
CDR3aa: CASSPDRAGTDTQYF

d_gene: .
abundance: .
v_gene: TRBV18
j_gene: TRBJ2-4
CDR3nt: TGTGCCAGCTCACCTGATTTAGCCAAAAACATTCAGTACTTC
CDR3aa: CASSPDLAKNIQYF

d_gene: .
abundance: .
v_gene: TRBV2
j_gene: TRBJ1-4
CDR3nt: TGTGCCAGCAGCGGCCTCACGGGGGTAGAAAAACTGTTTTTT
CDR3aa: CASSGLTGVEKLFF

d_gene: .
abundance: few
v_gene: TRBV7-8
j_gene: TRBJ2-1
CDR3nt: TGTGCCAGCAGCCCAACCCGGGACCGACGTGCGGCGTTCTTC
CDR3aa: CASSPTRDRRAAFF

d_gene: TRBD2
abundance: .
v_gene: TRBV6-5
j_gene: TRBJ2-5
CDR3nt: TGTGCCAGCAGTTACTCGCCAGGGAGGGCGACCCAGTACTTC
CDR3aa: CASSYSPGRATQYF

d_gene: .
abundance: .
v_gene: TRBV2
j_gene: TRBJ2-1
CDR3nt: TGTGCCAGCAGTGAAGCAAGGGGCGCCTACAATGAGCAGTTCTTC
CDR3aa: CASSEARGAYNEQFF

d_gene: .
abundance: .
v_gene: TRBV6-5
j_gene: TRBJ1-1
CDR3nt: TGTGCCAGCAGGTTACTCAGGGGTACTGAAGCTTTCTTT
CDR3aa: CASRLLRGTEAFF

d_gene: .
abundance: .
v_gene: TRBV30
j_gene: TRBJ1-4
CDR3nt: TGTGCCCGGAGTGACTACTCGGAGGAGGCGACTAATGAAAAACTGTTTTTT
CDR3aa: CARSDYSEEATNEKLFF

d_gene: .
abundance: .
v_gene: TRBV7-2
j_gene: TRBJ1-2
CDR3nt: TGTGCCAGCAGCTTAAGATTTGTCGGCTATGGCTACACCTTC
CDR3aa: CASSLRFVGYGYTF

d_gene: TRBD2
abundance: few
v_gene: TRBV9
j_gene: TRBJ2-1
CDR3nt: TGTGCCAGCAGCGCCGGGGGGAAATCCTACAATGAGCAGTTCTTC
CDR3aa: CASSAGGKSYNEQFF

d_gene: .
abundance: large
v_gene: TRBV6-7
j_gene: TRBJ2-2
CDR3nt: TGTGCCAGCCGTTTGTGGCCTCGGAACACCGGGGAGCTGTTTTTT
CDR3aa: CASRLWPRNTGELFF

d_gene: .
abundance: .
v_gene: TRBV10-3
j_gene: TRBJ1-1
CDR3nt: TGTGCCATCAGTCAACGGGGGGGGCTCTACAAACACACTGAAGCTTTCTTT
CDR3aa: CAISQRGGLYKHTEAFF

d_gene: TRBD2
abundance: .
v_gene: TRBV7-9
j_gene: TRBJ2-7
CDR3nt: TGTGCCAGCAGCAGAGAGACTATAGCGGGAGCGACCGAGCAGTACTTC
CDR3aa: CASSRETIAGATEQYF

d_gene: TRBD2
abundance: few
v_gene: TRBV7-2
j_gene: TRBJ2-1
CDR3nt: TGTGCCAGCAGCTTAGGCGGGGGGTTAGTTGAGCAGTTCTTC
CDR3aa: CASSLGGGLVEQFF

d_gene: .
abundance: few
v_gene: TRBV4-1
j_gene: TRBJ2-3
CDR3nt: TGCGCCAGCAGCCTTACAATTAGCACAGATACGCAGTATTTT
CDR3aa: CASSLTISTDTQYF

d_gene: TRBD1
abundance: .
v_gene: TRBV28
j_gene: TRBJ2-2
CDR3nt: TGTGCCAGCAGGGGACAGGGTTGGTCCGGGGAGCTGTTTTTT
CDR3aa: CASRGQGWSGELFF

d_gene: .
abundance: .
v_gene: TRBV25-1
j_gene: TRBJ2-2
CDR3nt: TGTGCCAGCAGAGGAACAAGGAACACCGGGGAGCTGTTTTTT
CDR3aa: CASRGTRNTGELFF

d_gene: TRBD1
abundance: few
v_gene: TRBV6-1
j_gene: TRBJ1-6
CDR3nt: TGTGCCTCCCGGGACAGCAATAATTCACCCCTCCACTTT
CDR3aa: CASRDSNNSPLHF

d_gene: .
abundance: large
v_gene: TRBV4-1
j_gene: TRBJ1-4
CDR3nt: TGCGCCAGCAGCCAAGATCTGAGTTCAAATGAAAAACTGTTTTTT
CDR3aa: CASSQDLSSNEKLFF

d_gene: TRBD2
abundance: .
v_gene: TRBV5-4
j_gene: TRBJ2-5
CDR3nt: TGTGCCAGCAGCCCCTCGACGGGGGGAGGAGAGACCCAGTACTTC
CDR3aa: CASSPSTGGGETQYF

d_gene: .
abundance: .
v_gene: TRBV5-1
j_gene: TRBJ2-3
CDR3nt: TGCGCCAGCAGCTTGAGGTTAGGGGATACGCAGTATTTT
CDR3aa: CASSLRLGDTQYF

d_gene: TRBD1
abundance: .
v_gene: TRBV15
j_gene: TRBJ2-3
CDR3nt: TGTGCCACCAGCAGAGATACAGGGGGCACAGATACGCAGTATTTT
CDR3aa: CATSRDTGGTDTQYF

d_gene: .
abundance: .
v_gene: TRBV7-7
j_gene: TRBJ1-6
CDR3nt: TGTGCTAGCAGCTTAGATACAGCACAGAATTCACCCCTCCACTTT
CDR3aa: CASSLDTAQNSPLHF

d_gene: .
abundance: .
v_gene: TRBV2
j_gene: TRBJ1-3
CDR3nt: TGTGCCAGCAGGGACGGACCAGGGGCAGGAAACACCATATATTTT
CDR3aa: CASRDGPGAGNTIYF